A single sample gave rise to the 26 T cell receptor beta chains below, sequenced in a study of T cell responses to AZD1222 COVID-19 vaccine. The data were produced by immunoSEQ multiplex PCR, yet TCRdb's version contains in-frame clones alone and is incomplete. The sample records 200,000 to 250,000 clones, about 94% being singletons. The sequencing used peripheral blood, collected 28 days after the second dose of the MenACWY control vaccine. These receptors came from an adult who received the MenACWY meningococcal vaccine as a control.

The chain joins TRBV5-4 to TRBJ2-3, with 10 nucleotides matching TRBD1. With V trimmed by 3 bases and J by 1 base, 5 bases remained unmatched. This CDR3 has 16 residues. Germline V gives CDR1 SGHNT, CDR2 YYREEE (reference sequence). The CDR3 DNA follows: TGTGCCAGCAGCTCGGACAGGGGGTTGGGCACAGATACGCAGTATTTT. Encoded protein: CASSSDRGLGTDTQYF.

V and J are TRBV28 and TRBJ2-7; TRBD1 matches 10 bases. Per germline, CDR1 MDHEN and CDR2 SYDVKM. Trimming cost V 4 bases and J 4 bases; bases outside gene matches: 13. The CDR3 loop spans 17 amino acids. CDR3 sequence: CASSCPSTGGSPYEQYF. In nucleotides, the CDR3 is TGTGCCAGCAGTTGCCCCTCGACAGGGGGCTCTCCTTACGAGCAGTACTTC.

This rearrangement joins TRBV7-9 to TRBJ1-5; D is ambiguous. Germline V gene data show CDR1 as SEHNR and CDR2 as FQNEAQ (reference sequence). The ends were cut back, 1 base at V and 3 bases at J, with 7 bases in the middle. This CDR3 comprises 14 residues. The CDR3 sequence: CASSLVQSNQPQHF. DNA of the CDR3: TGTGCCAGCAGCTTAGTACAGTCCAATCAGCCCCAGCATTTT.

The rearrangement joins TRBV4-2 to TRBJ1-1; D is ambiguous. The V end lost 4 bases, the J end lost 1 base, and 10 bases lay between the germline ends. Germline V lookup: CDR1 LGHNA, CDR2 YNFKEQ. The CDR3 sequence is 14 residues long. The CDR3 is CASSLRNENTEAFF. In DNA form, the CDR3 reads TGTGCCAGCAGCCTAAGAAACGAGAACACTGAAGCTTTCTTT.

This clone was seen once. This CDR3 reads CASSSSPQQPSYEQYF. Here the CDR3 DNA reads TGCGCCAGCAGCTCATCCCCCCAGCAGCCCTCCTACGAGCAGTACTTC. The chain combines TRBV5-1 with TRBJ2-7; no definite D call. Germline V gives CDR1 SGHRS, CDR2 YFSETQ. CDR3 size: 16 residues. V was trimmed by 3 bases and J by 0 bases, leaving 16 bases between them.

The rearrangement joins TRBV6-5 to TRBJ1-2; weak D call: TRBD1 (5 bases). The V end lost 0 bases, the J end lost 14 bases, and 19 bases lay between the germline ends. Germline V gives CDR1 MNHEY, CDR2 SVGAGI. This CDR3 region has 14 residues. CDR3 region: CASSYSGRGLHSTF. The DNA of the CDR3 is TGTGCCAGCAGTTACTCGGGGAGGGGCCTACACTCGACCTTC.

This rearrangement joins TRBV7-8 to TRBJ1-1; no definite D call. CDR3 length: 13 residues. Germline V gene sequence: CDR1 SGHVS, CDR2 FQNEAQ. V lost 8 bases and J 4 bases, leaving 14 bases between the germline ends. CDR3 loop: CASLGRAATEAFF. The CDR3 coding sequence is TGTGCCAGCTTAGGGCGGGCGGCCACTGAAGCTTTCTTT.

This rearrangement joins TRBV27 to TRBJ2-7; 9 nucleotides agree with TRBD1. With V trimmed by 2 bases and J by 7 bases, 6 bases remained unmatched. This CDR3 contains 14 residues. The germline CDR1 and CDR2 sequences are MNHEY and SMNVEV (reference sequence). CDR3 protein: CASSLGTGIGEQYF. The DNA for the CDR3 is TGTGCCAGCAGTTTAGGGACAGGGATCGGGGAGCAGTACTTC.

V usage is TRBV9 and J usage is TRBJ2-7; 7 bases are shared with TRBD1. J gave up 3 bases and V 3 bases, and 3 bases lay outside the gene matches. The length of the CDR3 is 13 residues. Germline CDR1 reads SGDLS; CDR2 reads YYNGEE. The CDR3 sequence is CASSARDSYEQYF. In nucleotides, the CDR3 is TGTGCCAGCAGCGCCCGGGACAGCTACGAGCAGTACTTC.

The rearrangement uses TRBV21-1 and TRBJ1-2. TRBV21-1 is termed a pseudogene. The CDR3 is made up of 13 amino acids. The DNA for the CDR3 is TGTGCCAGCGGAACTGGGGGTTCCTCTGGCTACACCTTC. Amino acid sequence: CASGTGGSSGYTF.

This rearrangement joins TRBV7-9 to TRBJ2-2; TRBD1 matches 7 bases. The CDR3 spans 15 residues. J was trimmed by 2 bases and V by 5 bases; bases with no gene match: 5. The germline V gene has CDR1 SEHNR and CDR2 FQNEAQ (reference sequence). The CDR3 sequence is CASSPDRTNTGELFF. As DNA, the CDR3 is TGTGCCAGCAGCCCGGACAGGACTAACACCGGGGAGCTGTTTTTT. The full variable domain, its missing parts supplied by reference TRBV7-9 and TRBJ2-2, is DTGVSQNPRHKITKRGQNVTFRCDPISEHNRLYWYRQTLGQGPEFLTYFQNEAQLEKSRLLSDRFSAERPKGSFSTLEIQRTEQGDSAMYLCASSPDRTNTGELFFGEGSRLTVL.

CDR3 in amino acids: CASLGEGYGYTF. CDR3 DNA: TGTGCATCCTTAGGGGAGGGCTATGGCTACACCTTC. The V and J genes are TRBV5-8 and TRBJ1-2, with D tentatively TRBD1 (5 bases). Germline V gene sequence: CDR1 SGHTS, CDR2 YDEGEE. The CDR3 totals 12 residues.

This chain connects TRBV12-3 or TRBV12-4 to TRBJ2-7; 8 positions agree with TRBD1. Losses at the gene ends were 6 bases for V and 5 bases for J; bases not matched to a gene: 6. The CDR3 covers 13 residues. CDR3 nucleotides: TGTGCCAGCAGCACGACAGGGGCCAACGAGCAGTACTTC. It is translated as CASSTTGANEQYF.

The chain has TRBV30 and TRBJ2-7; D call uncertain. The CDR3 is made up of 13 amino acids. CDR1 GTSNPN and CDR2 SVGIG come from the germline V gene (reference sequence). The V end lost 1 base, the J end lost 1 base, and 8 bases lay between the germline ends. Written as DNA, the CDR3 is TGTGCCTGGAGTGGTTTTGGGTCCTACGAGCAGTACTTC. This encodes CAWSGFGSYEQYF. The whole variable domain, filled in from reference TRBV30 and TRBJ2-7, reads SQTIHQWPATLVQPVGSPLSLECTVEGTSNPNLYWYRQAAGRGLQLLFYSVGIGQISSEVPQNLSASRPQDRQFILSSKKLLLSDSGFYLCAWSGFGSYEQYFGPGTRLTVT.

The chain combines TRBV27 with TRBJ1-2; D unclear. CDR3 length: 17 amino acids. V lost 6 bases, J lost 4 bases, and 24 bases lay in between. CDR1 and CDR2 (germline): MNHEY, SMNVEV (reference sequence). CDR3 loop: CASRPDPTAAAPYGYTF. Written as DNA, the CDR3 is TGTGCCAGCAGGCCCGACCCAACAGCGGCAGCCCCCTATGGCTACACCTTC.

This rearrangement joins TRBV9 to TRBJ1-5; D ambiguous. Germline CDR1 is SGDLS and CDR2 is YYNGEE. Deletions cut 4 bases from V and 0 bases from J, with 11 bases between. This CDR3 comprises 15 residues. CDR3 sequence (DNA): TGTGCCAGCAGCAAAACGCAGGCTAGCAATCAGCCCCAGCATTTT. This codes for CASSKTQASNQPQHF.

J is TRBJ2-7 and V is TRBV5-4; D might be TRBD2 (5 bases). Per germline, CDR1 SGHNT and CDR2 YYREEE (reference sequence). The CDR3 extends over 13 amino acids. Trimming left V 5 bases short and J 0 bases short, with 9 bases between. The CDR3 DNA follows: TGTGCCAGCAGGCCGGGGTTCTCCTACGAGCAGTACTTC. As protein: CASRPGFSYEQYF.

V usage is TRBV19 and J usage is TRBJ2-7; possibly TRBD2 for D (6 bases). V was shortened by 1 base and J by 4 bases, with 11 bases between the two germline ends. The CDR3 totals 14 residues. The V gene's germline CDR1 is LNHDA and CDR2 SQIVND (reference sequence). CDR3 coding DNA: TGTGCCAGTAGTATAGTAACAGGAGGGTACGAGCAGTACTTC. It is translated as CASSIVTGGYEQYF.

This chain connects TRBV5-5 to TRBJ2-5, with D perhaps matching TRBD2 (5 bases). The V gene's germline CDR1 is SGHKS and CDR2 YYEKEE (reference sequence). Trimming stripped 0 bases from V and 1 base from J, with 13 bases between. The CDR3 consists of 16 residues. Written as DNA, the CDR3 is TGTGCCAGCAGCTTGGTTCCAGCGGATAGCCAAGAGACCCAGTACTTC. Protein: CASSLVPADSQETQYF. The full variable domain, in which reference TRBV5-5 and TRBJ2-5 provide the parts outside the CDR3, is DAGVTQSPTHLIKTRGQQVTLRCSPISGHKSVSWYQQVLGQGPQFIFQYYEKEERGRGNFPDRFSARQFPNYSSELNVNALLLGDSALYLCASSLVPADSQETQYFGPGTRLLVL.

The chain joins TRBV24-1 to TRBJ2-1; D is perhaps TRBD2 (5 bases). Germline V gene data show CDR1 as KGHDR and CDR2 as SFDVKD. V was cut by 4 bases and J by 11 bases, with 11 bases left in between. The length of the CDR3 is 12 residues. CDR3 region: CATSDRGLKQFF. In DNA form, the CDR3 reads TGTGCCACCAGTGACCGGGGTCTAAAGCAGTTCTTC.

The gene calls are TRBV1 and TRBJ1-5. TRBV1 is termed a pseudogene. The CDR3 is 19 residues long. This CDR3 is CTSRTPPGPRGASNQPQHF. The DNA of the CDR3 is TGCACCAGCAGAACCCCACCGGGACCCCGGGGGGCTAGCAATCAGCCCCAGCATTTT.

The CDR3, as DNA: TGTGCCGGCCAGGCGGGCAATCAGCCCCAGCATTTT. It specifies CAGQAGNQPQHF. J is TRBJ1-5 and V is TRBV28, with D uncertain. Trimming took off 11 bases at V and 2 bases at J, with 10 bases between the two ends. The CDR3 is made up of 12 amino acids. CDR1 and CDR2 from the germline V gene are MDHEN and SYDVKM.

CDR3 protein: CASSTAGGAATNEKLFF. The DNA for the CDR3 is TGTGCCAGTAGTACGGCAGGGGGAGCTGCAACTAATGAAAAACTGTTTTTT. This rearrangement joins TRBV19 to TRBJ1-4, with TRBD1 identical over 7 bases. J was trimmed by 0 bases and V by 4 bases; bases with no gene match: 8. CDR3 size: 17 residues. Per germline, CDR1 LNHDA and CDR2 SQIVND (reference sequence).

This clone was picked up one time. V is TRBV7-9 and J is TRBJ2-7, with a weak D call TRBD2 (5 bases). This CDR3 region has 17 residues. CDR1 is SEHNR and CDR2 is FQNEAQ in the germline V gene (reference sequence). V lost 5 bases, J lost 4 bases, and 24 bases lay in between. CDR3: CASSPQLGSGWTYEQYF. For the CDR3, the DNA is TGTGCCAGCAGCCCCCAACTCGGATCTGGGTGGACTTACGAGCAGTACTTC.

CDR3 protein: CASSFLNHPRGGPPPQHF. The CDR3 coding sequence is TGTGCCAGCAGCTTTCTTAACCACCCCCGGGGAGGCCCACCGCCCCAGCATTTT. The rearrangement links TRBV7-2 to TRBJ1-5; D not resolved. CDR1 and CDR2 (germline): SGHTA, FQGNSA. V dropped 3 bases and J dropped 9 bases, with 27 bases sitting between them. The CDR3 spans 18 residues. The variable domain in full, with the rest retrieved from reference TRBV7-2 and TRBJ1-5, is GAGVSQSPSNKVTEKGKDVELRCDPISGHTALYWYRQSLGQGLEFLIYFQGNSAPDKSGLPSDRFSAERTGGSVSTLTIQRTQQEDSAVYLCASSFLNHPRGGPPPQHFGDGTRLSIL.

This chain uses TRBV7-6 with TRBJ1-2, with a weak D call TRBD1 (5 bases). Trimming stripped 5 bases from V and 4 bases from J, with 11 bases between. Germline loops: CDR1 SGHVS, CDR2 FNYEAQ. This CDR3 comprises 13 residues. CDR3 protein: CASSQGGLYGYTF. DNA of the CDR3: TGTGCCAGCAGCCAGGGCGGCCTCTATGGCTACACCTTC.